The next 19 T cell receptor beta chains were all read from a single sample in a study of blood T cell repertoires in COVID-19. Assay used: immunoSEQ multiplex PCR; TCRdb lists only in-frame clones, some missing. The table has around 300,000 clones, 88% seen once. Sequenced input: PBMCs or T cells enriched from blood (not recorded which). The source of these receptors is a man in his thirties or forties who had recovered from COVID-19.

The chain joins TRBV24-1 to TRBJ1-5; 7 bases line up with TRBD1. Germline CDR1 reads KGHDR; CDR2 reads SFDVKD. The CDR3 is 15 residues long. The ends lost 2 bases at V and 3 bases at J; junction bases unmatched: 3. In DNA, the CDR3 is TGTGCCACCAGTGATTCACAGGGGTTCAATCAGCCCCAGCATTTT. It encodes CATSDSQGFNQPQHF.

The chain carries TRBV4-2 and TRBJ1-2; D might be TRBD1 (6 bases). The germline gives CDR1 LGHNA, CDR2 YNFKEQ. The CDR3 spans 14 residues. Trimming pared 4 bases from V and 7 bases from J, leaving 16 bases between. The CDR3 sequence is CASSPTFGGGGYTF. CDR3 DNA sequence: TGTGCCAGCAGCCCCACCTTTGGGGGCGGTGGCTACACCTTC.

This clone was counted a single time. This chain connects TRBV3-1 (or the pseudogene TRBV3-2) to TRBJ2-7, with 8 positions matching TRBD2. Germline-derived CDR1 and CDR2 are LGHDT and YNNKEL (reference sequence). J gave up 1 base and V 0 bases, and 5 bases lay outside the gene matches. CDR3 length equals 16 residues. The CDR3: CASSQDSASGSYEQYF. As DNA, the CDR3 is TGTGCCAGCAGCCAAGATTCGGCTAGCGGGTCCTACGAGCAGTACTTC.

The rearrangement joins TRBV7-8 to TRBJ1-5; the match to TRBD1 covers 8 bases. Trimming removed 5 bases from V and 4 bases from J; junction bases left unmatched: 16. Looked up from germline, CDR1 is SGHVS and CDR2 is FQNEAQ. The CDR3 spans 18 residues. For the CDR3, the DNA is TGTGCCAGCAGCCAGCCGGGCGGAGGACAGGGAGCGAATCAGCCCCAGCATTTT. It yields the protein CASSQPGGGQGANQPQHF.

This chain connects TRBV4-2 to TRBJ1-2; perhaps TRBD1 as D (6 bases). This CDR3 region has 15 residues. The ends were cut back, 0 bases at V and 0 bases at J, with 8 bases in the middle. CDR1 LGHNA and CDR2 YNFKEQ come from the germline V gene. The CDR3 nucleotides read TGTGCCAGCAGCCAAGATGGACAGACTAACTATGGCTACACCTTC. Its translation is CASSQDGQTNYGYTF.

V is TRBV18 and J is TRBJ2-7, with D tentatively TRBD1 (5 bases). The germline CDR1 and CDR2 sequences are KGHSH and LQKENI. The CDR3 totals 16 residues. The V end was cut by 6 bases, the J end by 2 bases, with 20 bases between. For the CDR3, the DNA is TGTGCCAGCTCGTCCCAAGGGGCAGTACCAACCTACGAGCAGTACTTC. It translates to CASSSQGAVPTYEQYF.

CDR3 sequence: CASSLGGPNEQFF. The CDR3 DNA sequence: TGTGCCAGCTCCCTGGGAGGGCCCAATGAGCAGTTCTTC. The chain uses TRBV27 and TRBJ2-1; 7 nucleotides match TRBD2. Losses at the gene ends were 8 bases for V and 6 bases for J; bases not matched to a gene: 7. CDR1 and CDR2 (germline): MNHEY, SMNVEV (reference sequence). The CDR3 runs to 13 residues.

This clone was detected only once. The chain carries TRBV5-1 and TRBJ2-1, with 7 bases identical to TRBD1. The CDR3 spans 12 residues. V was clipped by 5 bases and J by 7 bases; unmatched bases: 3. The germline V gene has CDR1 SGHRS and CDR2 YFSETQ. The CDR3: CASRRGQNEQFF. CDR3 bases: TGCGCCAGCAGGAGGGGACAGAATGAGCAGTTCTTC.

The chain carries TRBV9 and TRBJ1-2, with D maybe TRBD1 (5 bases). Germline V gives CDR1 SGDLS, CDR2 YYNGEE. The CDR3 consists of 13 residues. V lost 4 bases, J lost 4 bases, and 11 bases lay in between. As DNA, the CDR3 is TGTGCCAGCAGCCCCCGGGACTTCTATGGCTACACCTTC. The encoded protein is CASSPRDFYGYTF.

This clone was seen a single time. The chain employs TRBV11-2 and TRBJ2-5, with D hard to call. V lost 5 bases, J lost 3 bases, and 4 bases lay in between. Germline V gene lookup returns CDR1 SGHAT and CDR2 FQNNGV. The CDR3 sequence is 11 residues long. CDR3: CASSIKETQYF. The CDR3 nucleotides are TGTGCCAGCAGCATCAAAGAGACCCAGTACTTC.

This clone was seen only once. V is TRBV4-2 and J is TRBJ2-3, with D tentatively TRBD2 (6 bases). V was cut by 0 bases and J by 1 base, with 14 bases left in between. CDR3 length: 17 amino acids. The V gene's germline CDR1 is LGHNA and CDR2 YNFKEQ. The CDR3 is CASSQDPGGARTDTQYF. CDR3 DNA: TGTGCCAGCAGCCAAGATCCGGGCGGGGCCCGCACAGATACGCAGTATTTT.

This chain's CDR3 is CASSFSDGYTF. In DNA form, the CDR3 reads TGTGCCAGCAGTTTCAGTGATGGCTACACCTTC. The chain employs TRBV28 and TRBJ1-2; D is unclear. CDR3 length: 11 residues. V was pared by 3 bases and J by 6 bases, with 5 bases between. Germline V gene lookup returns CDR1 MDHEN and CDR2 SYDVKM.

This chain links TRBV28 with TRBJ2-5; TRBD2 matches at 13 bases. Germline trimming cut 6 bases from V and 5 bases from J; bases unmatched to any gene: 6. CDR1 MDHEN and CDR2 SYDVKM come from the germline V gene. The CDR3 sequence is 15 residues long. The CDR3 protein is CASSVPGLAGETQYF. The CDR3 bases are TGTGCCAGCAGCGTACCGGGACTAGCGGGGGAGACCCAGTACTTC.

CDR3 nucleotides: TGTGCCACCAGTGAAAGCGGGGGAAAAACATACGAGCAGTACTTC. Its protein is CATSESGGKTYEQYF. The chain links TRBV24-1 to TRBJ2-7, with 8 bases fitting TRBD2. Losses at the gene ends were 4 bases for V and 4 bases for J; bases not matched to a gene: 8. This CDR3 comprises 15 residues. Germline CDR1 and CDR2: KGHDR and SFDVKD.

Notes on this clone: Other nucleotide sequences from this sample produce the same CDR3. The chain combines TRBV7-8 with TRBJ1-1; D is possibly TRBD1 (6 bases). The CDR3 extends over 14 amino acids. Trimming removed 0 bases from V and 5 bases from J, with 10 bases in between. Germline-derived CDR1 and CDR2 are SGHVS and FQNEAQ. CDR3 nucleotides: TGTGCCAGCAGCTTAGCAGGGGGAGGGACTGAAGCTTTCTTT. Amino acids: CASSLAGGGTEAFF.

The gene calls are TRBV19 and TRBJ2-3; D unresolved. Germline CDR1 LNHDA, CDR2 SQIVND (reference sequence). This CDR3 contains 14 residues. The V gene lost 5 bases and the J gene lost 4 bases, with 13 bases spanning the gap. CDR3 nucleotide sequence: TGTGCCAGTAGTCTCGGGTCCCCCCCAGATACGCAGTATTTT. Translated: CASSLGSPPDTQYF.

V usage is TRBV12-3 or TRBV12-4 and J usage is TRBJ1-2; a possible D gene is TRBD1 (6 bases). Trimming shortened V by 0 bases and J by 10 bases, and 12 bases separated the two germline ends. The CDR3 length is 13 residues. The CDR3 bases are TGTGCCAGCAGTTTAGCGCTAGGGGGTTCCTACACCTTC. Translated: CASSLALGGSYTF.

The chain employs TRBV2 and TRBJ2-3; 10 positions agree with TRBD2. The CDR3 length is 16 residues. Germline lookup yields CDR1 SNHLY and CDR2 FYNNEI. Germline trimming cut 4 bases from V and 3 bases from J; bases unmatched to any gene: 7. In nucleotides, the CDR3 is TGTGCCAGCAGTGTGTCCCTAGCGGGGGTGACAGATACGCAGTATTTT. This gives the protein CASSVSLAGVTDTQYF.

J is TRBJ1-6 and V is TRBV18, with 7 positions matching TRBD1. The J segment lost 11 bases and the V segment lost 6 bases, leaving 7 bases of the junction unmatched. CDR1 is KGHSH, CDR2 LQKENI, per germline. The CDR3 is 13 amino acids. The CDR3 is CASSPEGAAPLHF. The CDR3 DNA reads as TGTGCCAGCTCCCCCGAGGGGGCGGCACCCCTCCACTTT.